These T cell receptor beta chains were read from a single sample in a study of blood T cell repertoires in COVID-19. Generated by immunoSEQ multiplex PCR, the TCRdb table keeps only in-frame clones and is missing some. The sample carries roughly 40,000 clones, 88% recorded once. Input material: peripheral blood. All receptors come from a human donor in a cohort sampled during active COVID-19. Both conserved end residues are part of each CDR3. D genes are given only for firm matches. A clone size is listed for some rows: how often the clone was seen (once, few, many), or a class if it is expanded.

D	V	size	J	DNA	CDR3
TRBD2	TRBV27	-	TRBJ2-7	TGTGCCAGCGGAGCGGGAGGACTGATCTACGAGCAGTACTTC	CASGAGGLIYEQYF
-	TRBV5-6	-	TRBJ2-3	TGTGCCAGCAGCCCCGGGGCGGGGTCGTTAGTCGCAGATACGCAGTATTTT	CASSPGAGSLVADTQYF
-	TRBV6-5	-	TRBJ1-2	TGTGCCAGCGGTCGGAACTATGGCTACACCTTC	CASGRNYGYTF
-	TRBV7-9	-	TRBJ2-2	TGTGCCAGCAGCTTAAACAGGCCGAACACCGGGGAGCTGTTTTTT	CASSLNRPNTGELFF
-	TRBV25-1	-	TRBJ1-5	TGTGCCAGCAGTGGGGCCCCGGATAGGAGCAATCAGCCCCAGCATTTT	CASSGAPDRSNQPQHF
-	TRBV6-1	few	TRBJ1-2	TGTGCCAGCAGTGAATTCCCCCGGGACTACTATGGCTACACCTTC	CASSEFPRDYYGYTF
TRBD2	TRBV7-2	-	TRBJ2-5	TGTGCCAGCAGCTCTGGACTAGCGGGTGAGACCCAGTACTTC	CASSSGLAGETQYF
TRBD1	TRBV4-2	few	TRBJ2-7	TGTGCCAGCAGCCAAGATGGGGGGACAGGGGGCTACGAGCAGTACTTC	CASSQDGGTGGYEQYF
TRBD1	TRBV5-6	few	TRBJ1-2	TGTGCCAGCAGCTCATCCCCGGGGACAGCAGAGTTTTTTGGCTATGGCTACACCTTC	CASSSSPGTAEFFGYGYTF
-	TRBV29-1	-	TRBJ1-3	TGCAGCGTTGAAAGCCGGGAGGGACACTCTGGAAACACCATATATTTT	CSVESREGHSGNTIYF
TRBD1	TRBV6-5	-	TRBJ2-7	TGTGCCAGCAGACCGGGACAGGCCAACTACGAGCAGTACTTC	CASRPGQANYEQYF
-	TRBV19	-	TRBJ1-5	TGTGCCAGTAGTAGTCAGGGCGGAGGGCAGCCCCAGCATTTT	CASSSQGGGQPQHF
TRBD1	TRBV5-1	-	TRBJ2-2	TGCGCCAGCAACCGACAGGGTCGTAGAGCCGGGGAGCTGTTTTTT	CASNRQGRRAGELFF
-	TRBV14	-	TRBJ2-5	TGTGCCAGCAGCCAAGACCGGGACCAAGAGACCCAGTACTTC	CASSQDRDQETQYF
TRBD2	TRBV29-1	-	TRBJ2-2	TGCAGCGCCGAGACTAGCGGGGGGAACACCGGGGAGCTGTTTTTT	CSAETSGGNTGELFF
-	TRBV7-2	-	TRBJ2-7	TGTGCCAGCAGCTCACAGGCCCCCTACGAGCAGTACTTC	CASSSQAPYEQYF
-	TRBV3-1/TRBV3-2	once	TRBJ2-1	TGTGCCAGCAGCCAAGTGTTGACCGGAGGCAATGAGCAGTTCTTC	CASSQVLTGGNEQFF
TRBD1	TRBV27	-	TRBJ1-1	TGTGCCAGCAGTTTATCGACAGGGGCCACTGAAGCTTTCTTT	CASSLSTGATEAFF
TRBD1	TRBV9	-	TRBJ1-4	TGTGCCAGCAGCGTGGACGACAGGGGTCAATTTAATGAAAAACTGTTTTTT	CASSVDDRGQFNEKLFF
TRBD2	TRBV27	few	TRBJ2-3	TGTGCCAGCAGTTTTAATGCGGGAGGTCTTCTAGATACGCAGTATTTT	CASSFNAGGLLDTQYF
-	TRBV4-2	-	TRBJ2-2	TGTGCCAGCACCCAAAGGGTAACGGGGACTAACACCGGGGAGCTGTTTTTT	CASTQRVTGTNTGELFF
-	TRBV24-1	-	TRBJ1-2	TGTGCCACCAGTGAGTCAGGTGTTGAGGGCTACACCTTC	CATSESGVEGYTF
-	TRBV28	-	TRBJ1-1	TGTGCCAGCAGCCCTCAGGGATATGGAGCTTTCTTT	CASSPQGYGAFF
-	TRBV7-9	-	TRBJ1-1	TGTGCCAGCAGCTTAGGGGAGAGGGATCGATATACTGAAGCTTTCTTT	CASSLGERDRYTEAFF
-	TRBV4-2	-	TRBJ1-5	TGTGCCAGCAGCCAAAGCTCGGGTCAGCCCCAGCATTTT	CASSQSSGQPQHF
-	TRBV6-5	-	TRBJ1-1	TGTGCCAGCATCCGGGGGAGAGCTGGGTACACTGAAGCTTTCTTT	CASIRGRAGYTEAFF
-	TRBV19	-	TRBJ1-5	TGTGCCAGTAGTATCTTACAGGGAAGCAATCAGCCCCAGCATTTT	CASSILQGSNQPQHF
TRBD2	TRBV7-2	-	TRBJ2-2	TGTGCCAGCAGCCGGGGGGTTTTAACGAACACCGGGGAGCTGTTTTTT	CASSRGVLTNTGELFF
-	TRBV4-3	-	TRBJ2-6	TGCGCCAGCAGCCAGGAAACAGGTTATGGGGCCAACGTCCTGACTTTC	CASSQETGYGANVLTF
-	TRBV4-1	-	TRBJ2-7	TGCGCCAGCAGCCAATATGCGGAGGTTCTCTACGAGCAGTACTTC	CASSQYAEVLYEQYF
-	TRBV19	-	TRBJ1-3	TGTGCCAGTAGTATGTGGGCTCCTCAGCCCGGGGGCTCTGGAAACACCATATATTTT	CASSMWAPQPGGSGNTIYF
TRBD1	TRBV10-3	few	TRBJ1-2	TGTGCCATCACTGACACCCAGGGGGCTCTCCATGGCTACACCTTC	CAITDTQGALHGYTF
-	TRBV7-9	-	TRBJ2-1	TGTGCCAGCAGTTTACAGTCCCTGGGGGGAGTCCCCTACAATGAGCAGTTCTTC	CASSLQSLGGVPYNEQFF
TRBD2	TRBV5-6	few	TRBJ2-1	TGTGCCAGCAGCCGATTAATCGGCGGGGGGAACAATGAGCAGTTCTTC	CASSRLIGGGNNEQFF
TRBD1	TRBV2	-	TRBJ1-2	TGTGCCAGCAGTGGAAGACAGGGCGTCTATGGCTACACCTTC	CASSGRQGVYGYTF
TRBD2	TRBV3-1/TRBV3-2	-	TRBJ2-7	TGTGCCAGCAGCCTCAGAGAGGGACTCCCGGGAGGCGAAAAAGCCGAATCAAACTACGAGCAGTACTTC	CASSLREGLPGGEKAESNYEQYF
-	TRBV11-2	-	TRBJ1-5	TGTGCCAGCAGCCTCTCGAACGGGGCCCAGCATTTT	CASSLSNGAQHF
-	TRBV19	medium-sized	TRBJ2-7	TGTGCCAGTAGTATCAAAGGCGGGTCCTACGAGCAGTACTTC	CASSIKGGSYEQYF
-	TRBV6-6	-	TRBJ1-5	TGTGCCAGCAGTTACCCGGAGGGCAATCAGCCCCAGCATTTT	CASSYPEGNQPQHF
-	TRBV15	once	TRBJ1-5	TGTGCCACCAGCAGAGATCAGCAGCCCCAGCATTTT	CATSRDQQPQHF